A single sample gave rise to the 32 T cell receptor beta chains below, sequenced in a study of prognosis after radiotherapy for stage I lung cancer. Genomic DNA provided the template from which TCR beta CDR3 was amplified by two-round multiplex PCR. Individual primers that were specific to each TRBV and TRBJ gene served in first-round PCR. TCRdb analysed the multiplex PCR reads with MiXCR anew, one entry per CDR3 protein. Of about 35,000 distinct CDR3 sequences in the sample, 25% to 40% were seen once. The sequencing used PBMCs, collected before or after stereotactic body radiation therapy (not recorded which). These receptors originate from a donor older than 45 with non-small cell lung cancer.

Of note for this clonotype: A far larger clone is one base from this, pointing to a likely read error. The J gene is TRBJ2-2, the V gene TRBV6-4; 7 nucleotides match TRBD1. CDR1 is MRHNA, CDR2 SNTAGT, per germline. The V gene end was trimmed by 7 bases and the J gene end by 4 bases; junction bases not matched to a gene: 12. The CDR3 extends over 16 amino acids. CDR3 amino acids: CASKRGRSTGTGELFF. CDR3 nucleotide sequence: TGTGCCAGCAAGAGGGGGCGCTCCACGGGCACCGGGGAGCTGTTTTTT.

This clonotype was counted many times. The chain has TRBV12-3 or TRBV12-4 and TRBJ2-3; D ambiguous. V was trimmed by 6 bases and J by 3 bases, leaving 13 bases between them. The CDR3 is 14 amino acids. The CDR3 is CASSPLDLTDTQYF. CDR3 coding DNA: TGTGCCAGCAGCCCCCTGGATCTAACAGATACGCAGTATTTT.

This clonotype was found many times. The chain links TRBV18 to TRBJ1-2, with 9 nucleotides matching TRBD1. The length of the CDR3 is 15 residues. Per germline, CDR1 KGHSH and CDR2 LQKENI. V lost 3 bases and J lost 2; bases outside the gene matches: 4. CDR3 sequence (DNA): TGTGCCAGCTCACCCGGGACAGGGACAAACTATGGCTACACCTTC. The encoded protein is CASSPGTGTNYGYTF.

This clonotype was recorded at least ten times. This chain links TRBV24-1 with TRBJ2-3; D remains ambiguous. Germline CDR1 and CDR2: KGHDR and SFDVKD. V lost 1 base, J lost 3 bases, and 1 base lay in between. The CDR3 runs to 12 residues. This chain's CDR3 is CATSDFTDTQYF. The CDR3 nucleotides read TGTGCCACCAGTGATTTTACAGATACGCAGTATTTT.

This clonotype was seen repeatedly, ten times or more. The chain has TRBV19 and TRBJ2-2; possible D gene TRBD1, 5 bases. The V end lost 3 bases, the J end lost 6 bases, and 14 bases lay between the germline ends. CDR3 size: 15 residues. Germline-derived CDR1 and CDR2 are LNHDA and SQIVND (reference sequence). As DNA, the CDR3 is TGTGCCAGTAGTATCTCCAGGGTGGATGCCGGGGAGCTGTTTTTT. This gives the protein CASSISRVDAGELFF.

There are many counts of this clonotype. The chain couples TRBV6-1 to TRBJ1-6; 8 bases fit TRBD1. The CDR3 consists of 19 residues. The J segment lost 5 bases and the V segment lost 5 bases, leaving 17 bases of the junction unmatched. Germline CDR1 MNHNS, CDR2 SASEGT. The CDR3 DNA reads as TGTGCCAGCAGTACCGGGTCAAGATTAGGACAGGGCCATAATTCACCCCTCCACTTT. It is translated as CASSTGSRLGQGHNSPLHF.

This clonotype was recorded at least ten times. The chain couples TRBV28 to TRBJ2-7, with TRBD1 identical over 8 bases. V trimming: 5 bases; J trimming: 1 base; junction bases outside the gene matches: 4. CDR1 and CDR2 from the germline V gene are MDHEN and SYDVKM. This CDR3 has 14 residues. Here the CDR3 DNA reads TGTGCCAGCAGTAACACAGGGGGTTCCTACGAGCAGTACTTC. Its translation: CASSNTGGSYEQYF.

Of note for this clonotype: This may come from a read error, since a much larger clone is one base off. The chain joins TRBV6-9 to TRBJ1-1; D gene ambiguous. Germline V gene data show CDR1 as MNHGY and CDR2 as SVAAGI. V was clipped by 7 bases and J by 5 bases, with 17 bases between them. The CDR3 loop spans 14 amino acids. CDR3 sequence: CASIYSAGGTEAFF. In nucleotides, the CDR3 is TGTGCCAGCATTTACTCCGCAGGAGGGACTGAAGCTTTCTTT.

This clonotype was found many times. The genes are TRBV4-1 and TRBJ1-2; no clear D gene. This CDR3 has 13 residues. Germline CDR1 and CDR2: MGHRA and YSYEKL. Trimming shortened V by 2 bases and J by 5 bases, and 9 bases separated the two germline ends. CDR3 residues: CASSQPGRYGYTF. The DNA for the CDR3 is TGCGCCAGCAGCCAACCTGGTAGGTATGGCTACACCTTC.

To note about this clonotype: Without the conserved terminal phenylalanine or tryptophan, this CDR3 likely stems from a read error. The V gene is TRBV20-1, the J gene TRBJ2-7, with unresolved D. This CDR3 contains 13 residues. Trimming removed 4 bases from V and 1 base from J, with 11 bases in between. Germline CDR1 and CDR2: DFQATT and SNEGSKA (reference sequence). CDR3 in amino acids: CSAIRLGSYEQYL. The CDR3 DNA reads TGCAGTGCTATACGGTTGGGATCCTACGAGCAGTACCTC.

Ten or more counts support this clonotype. The V and J genes are TRBV10-3 and TRBJ2-5, with 7 bases matching TRBD2. Germline CDR1 ENHRY, CDR2 SYGVKD. There are 15 residues in the CDR3. V lost 11 bases to trimming and J lost 4 bases; unmatched junction nucleotides: 16. CDR3 in amino acids: CAVRAGVGPGETQYF. In DNA form, the CDR3 reads TGTGCCGTCCGCGCGGGAGTCGGCCCCGGAGAGACCCAGTACTTC.

This clonotype occurred many times. The chain has TRBV6-2 or TRBV6-3 and TRBJ1-2; 10 bases map to TRBD1. The CDR3 is 12 residues long. The V gene end was trimmed by 6 bases and the J gene end by 7 bases; junction bases not matched to a gene: 2. In germline, CDR1 is MNHEY, CDR2 SVGEGT. CDR3 region: CASRGQGSGYTF. The CDR3 DNA follows: TGTGCCAGCAGGGGACAGGGGTCTGGCTACACCTTC.

Of note for this clonotype: A much larger clone is a single base away; this may be a read error. The V and J genes are TRBV6-2 or TRBV6-3 and TRBJ2-5; the D gene could be TRBD1 or TRBD2 (6 bases each). V was shortened by 7 bases and J by 7 bases, with 19 bases between the two germline ends. The germline gives CDR1 MNHEY, CDR2 SVGEGT. This CDR3 has 14 residues. The chain's CDR3 is CASTSAAEGGTQYF. CDR3 sequence (DNA): TGTGCCAGCACCTCGGCGGCGGAGGGGGGGACCCAGTACTTC.

This clonotype was recorded many times. The CDR3 reads CASRDISGGQETQYF. Written as DNA, the CDR3 is TGTGCCAGCAGAGATATATCGGGAGGACAAGAGACCCAGTACTTC. The chain couples TRBV2 to TRBJ2-5, with TRBD2 matching 7 bases. The V gene end was trimmed by 6 bases and the J gene end by 2 bases; junction bases not matched to a gene: 9. This CDR3 region has 15 residues. The V gene's germline CDR1 is SNHLY and CDR2 FYNNEI.

The rearrangement links TRBV6-1 to TRBJ1-2; D call uncertain. Germline CDR1 reads MNHNS; CDR2 reads SASEGT. V was clipped by 9 bases and J by 3 bases, with 17 bases between them. This CDR3 comprises 14 residues. CDR3 DNA: TGTGCCAGTAACCCGGGCCCAGTCTACTATGGCTACACCTTC. It is translated as CASNPGPVYYGYTF.

This clonotype was observed at least ten times. The chain couples TRBV5-1 to TRBJ1-3; D unresolved. V was cut by 0 bases and J by 4 bases, with 8 bases left in between. The germline V gene has CDR1 SGHRS and CDR2 YFSETQ. CDR3 length: 14 residues. CDR3 DNA: TGCGCCAGCAGCTTGGCTCAACAGGGAAACACCATATATTTT. Translating it yields CASSLAQQGNTIYF.

The CDR3 region is CASTIYVTQYF. The DNA for the CDR3 is TGTGCCAGCACCATTTATGTGACCCAGTACTTC. The chain is built from TRBV6-1 and TRBJ2-5, with D unclear. Germline CDR1 is MNHNS and CDR2 is SASEGT. V was pared by 7 bases and J by 7 bases, with 10 bases between. The CDR3 spans 11 residues.

On this clonotype itself: A junction boundary mismatches the germline segment, possibly from a read error. This chain links TRBV6-5 with TRBJ2-3; possibly TRBD1 for D (5 bases). The germline CDR1 and CDR2 sequences are MNHEY and SVGAGI. The CDR3 length is 14 residues. The CDR3 DNA reads TGTGCCATCAGTCACTGGGCCCAGGGTAGCACGCAGTATTTT. This codes for CAISHWAQGSTQYF.

This clonotype appeared many times. As DNA, the CDR3 is TGTGCCAGCAGCCTAACTAGCGGGGGTACAGATACGCAGTATTTT. This translates into CASSLTSGGTDTQYF. The chain combines TRBV6-4 with TRBJ2-3, with 11 bases fitting TRBD2. The CDR3 is 15 residues long. CDR1 MRHNA and CDR2 SNTAGT come from the germline V gene. V lost 6 bases, J lost 3 bases, and 5 bases stayed unmatched.

This clonotype occurred many times. The chain joins TRBV3-1 to TRBJ2-1; 8 bases fit TRBD2. This CDR3 is 15 amino acids long. J was trimmed by 3 bases and V by 3 bases; bases with no gene match: 4. Per the germline V gene, CDR1 is LGHDT and CDR2 is YNNKEL (reference sequence). The CDR3 here is CASSHWRGVYNEQFF. Written as DNA, the CDR3 is TGTGCCAGCAGCCACTGGCGGGGGGTCTACAATGAGCAGTTCTTC.

A word on this clonotype: The CDR3 ends on some other residue instead of the conserved phenylalanine or tryptophan, so this is likely a read error. V and J are TRBV2 and TRBJ2-7; 10 bases align to TRBD1. The CDR3 extends over 14 amino acids. Germline V CDR1 and CDR2: SNHLY, FYNNEI. The V gene end was trimmed by 5 bases and the J gene end by 6 bases; junction bases not matched to a gene: 7. CDR3 in DNA: TGTGCCAGCAGTTCCGGGACAGGGGATTGCGAGCAGTACCTC. Translated: CASSSGTGDCEQYL.

About this clonotype itself: Given a much more abundant clone one base away, this may be a read error. The conserved final phenylalanine or tryptophan is absent from the CDR3, which likely points to a read error. The chain uses TRBV3-1 and TRBJ1-4, with 9 bases aligning to TRBD1. Germline V CDR1 and CDR2: LGHDT, YNNKEL (reference sequence). J lost 4 bases, V lost 5 bases, and 2 bases had no gene match. The CDR3 loop spans 14 amino acids. The CDR3 DNA reads TGTGCCAGCAGCTTGGGACAGGGTAATGAAAAACTGTTTTCT. As protein: CASSLGQGNEKLFS.

In its sample, this clonotype was seen many times. This chain uses TRBV24-1 with TRBJ2-3; D unresolved. Trimming removed 3 bases from V and 2 bases from J, with 14 bases in between. This CDR3 is 16 amino acids long. Germline V lookup: CDR1 KGHDR, CDR2 SFDVKD. As DNA, the CDR3 is TGTGCCACCAGTGATCCTACCGCCGGGTACACAGATACGCAGTATTTT. Translated: CATSDPTAGYTDTQYF.

This clonotype was seen many times. The V gene is TRBV29-1, the J gene TRBJ1-5; D gene uncertain. The CDR3 extends over 13 amino acids. V was pared by 6 bases and J by 2 bases, with 11 bases between. CDR1 SQVTM and CDR2 ANQGSEA come from the germline V gene. The CDR3 loop reads CSVGPGGNQPQHF. The CDR3 DNA reads TGCAGCGTCGGTCCTGGTGGCAATCAGCCCCAGCATTTT.

Notes on this clonotype: No conserved phenylalanine or tryptophan is present at the end of the CDR3, so a read error is the likely explanation. The DNA is left out, because the CDR3 cannot be placed on it with certainty; the CDR3 is given as TCRdb lists it. The chain carries TRBV6-1 and TRBJ2-1; TRBD2 was called by the table and not checked on the DNA. The CDR3 has 17 residues if both end residues are counted. The V gene's germline CDR1 is MNHNS and CDR2 SASEGT. CDR3 protein: CASSGAGTSGIYNEQLL.

This clonotype has at least ten counts. CDR3 sequence reads: CAWSGGGITEAFF. The DNA for the CDR3 is TGTGCCTGGAGTGGAGGGGGCATCACTGAAGCTTTCTTT. The chain is built from TRBV30 and TRBJ1-1, with 7 bases aligning to TRBD1. The CDR3 length is 13 residues. Trimming cost V 1 base and J 4 bases; bases outside gene matches: 3. CDR1 is GTSNPN and CDR2 is SVGIG in the germline V gene (reference sequence).

The sample holds many counts of this clonotype. The chain links TRBV7-3 to TRBJ1-1; 7 bases are shared with TRBD1. CDR3 length: 14 residues. Germline lookup yields CDR1 SGHTA and CDR2 FQGTGA. J gave up 5 bases and V 2 bases, and 5 bases lay outside the gene matches. The CDR3 sequence: CASSLGQGETEAFF. DNA of the CDR3: TGTGCCAGCAGCTTAGGGCAGGGGGAGACTGAAGCTTTCTTT.

This clonotype has at least ten counts. The chain recombines TRBV2 with TRBJ2-6; 7 nucleotides agree with TRBD1. V shed 5 bases, J shed 1 base, and the junction held 2 bases outside the gene matches. CDR1 SNHLY and CDR2 FYNNEI come from the germline V gene. The CDR3 spans 15 residues. Here the CDR3 DNA reads TGTGCCAGCAGTATGACAGGGTCTGGGGCCAACGTCCTGACTTTC. It is translated as CASSMTGSGANVLTF.

To note about this clonotype: A much larger clone sits a single nucleotide away, making a read error possible. The chain couples TRBV7-9 to TRBJ1-1; possible D gene TRBD1, 6 bases. This CDR3 region has 16 residues. From germline, CDR1 is SEHNR and CDR2 FQNEAQ (reference sequence). V lost 1 base, J lost 9 bases, and 21 bases lay in between. Here the CDR3 reads CASSLDLGGGADKAFF. CDR3 DNA sequence: TGTGCCAGCAGCTTAGACCTGGGGGGCGGGGCTGATAAAGCTTTCTTT.

In this sample, this clonotype turned up many times. This chain joins TRBV7-8 and TRBJ2-2, with TRBD1 identical over 7 bases. CDR3 length: 15 amino acids. The V gene end was trimmed by 6 bases and the J gene end by 0 bases; junction bases not matched to a gene: 4. Looked up from germline, CDR1 is SGHVS and CDR2 is FQNEAQ. CDR3: CASRGQNANTGELFF. The CDR3 DNA reads TGTGCCAGCAGGGGACAGAATGCGAACACCGGGGAGCTGTTTTTT.

This clonotype was found many times. The chain employs TRBV9 and TRBJ1-6; the D is unclear. Germline V gene lookup returns CDR1 SGDLS and CDR2 YYNGEE. The CDR3 runs to 14 residues. Trimming left V 3 bases short and J 4 bases short, with 8 bases between. The CDR3 is CASSEGSYNSPLHF. DNA of the CDR3: TGTGCCAGCAGCGAGGGTAGTTATAATTCACCCCTCCACTTT.

This clonotype was picked up many times. The chain carries TRBV20-1 and TRBJ1-1, with unresolved D. The CDR3 is 12 amino acids. Trimming removed 3 bases from V and 5 bases from J, with 10 bases in between. Germline V gives CDR1 DFQATT, CDR2 SNEGSKA (reference sequence). The CDR3: CSASRGLTEAFF. The CDR3 DNA sequence: TGCAGTGCTAGTCGAGGGTTGACTGAAGCTTTCTTT.